These T cell receptor beta chains were read from a single sample in a study of T cell responses to AZD1222 COVID-19 vaccine. Only in-frame clones appear in the TCRdb table, and some are missing; sequencing was by immunoSEQ multiplex PCR. The sample holds over 100,000 clones, around 86% seen once. The source material was peripheral blood, sampled on day 0 of AZD1222 vaccination. The source is an adult in good health. Both conserved end residues are part of each CDR3. The order of the fields is D gene, V gene, J gene, clone size, CDR3 protein, CDR3 DNA. The D gene is left open where the match is weak. Clone size is given for some rows only: seen once, a few or many times, or a class if the clone is expanded.

-	TRBV28	TRBJ1-1	-	CASSLFRGNTEAFF	TGTGCCAGCAGTTTATTCAGGGGGAACACTGAAGCTTTCTTT
TRBD2	TRBV28	TRBJ2-1	once	CASIRLAGGLNEQFF	TGTGCCAGCATCCGACTAGCGGGAGGGCTGAATGAGCAGTTCTTC
-	TRBV29-1	TRBJ2-3	-	CSVMSLTFTDTQYF	TGCAGCGTGATGTCCCTTACCTTCACAGATACGCAGTATTTT
-	TRBV6-5	TRBJ1-4	-	CASTIRGGTNEKLFF	TGTGCCAGCACCATAAGAGGGGGAACTAATGAAAAACTGTTTTTT
-	TRBV18	TRBJ2-7	-	CASSPQSGVVYEQYF	TGTGCCAGCTCACCGCAATCAGGGGTTGTCTACGAGCAGTACTTC
-	TRBV7-9	TRBJ2-5	-	CASSLAHQGTSYQETQYF	TGTGCCAGCAGCTTAGCGCATCAGGGGACATCGTACCAAGAGACCCAGTACTTC
-	TRBV12-5	TRBJ1-2	-	CASGSGSTLGGYTF	TGTGCTAGTGGGTCTGGCTCAACCCTGGGGGGCTACACCTTC
TRBD1	TRBV27	TRBJ1-1	-	CASSLSGGHSTFF	TGTGCCAGCAGTTTATCAGGGGGCCATTCGACTTTCTTT
TRBD1	TRBV10-3	TRBJ1-2	-	CAISTGTGDYGYTF	TGTGCCATCAGCACCGGGACAGGTGACTATGGCTACACCTTC
-	TRBV4-2	TRBJ2-2	-	CASSLRQQGRTGELFF	TGTGCCAGCAGCCTCCGACAGCAGGGACGCACCGGGGAGCTGTTTTTT
TRBD1	TRBV19	TRBJ1-6	-	CASSTGAVYNSPLHF	TGTGCCAGTAGCACAGGGGCCGTCTATAATTCACCCCTCCACTTT
-	TRBV7-9	TRBJ2-2	-	CASSLAVRVDTGELFF	TGTGCCAGCAGCTTAGCAGTCAGGGTTGACACCGGGGAGCTGTTTTTT
-	TRBV2	TRBJ2-7	-	CASSGFGGAASYEQYF	TGTGCCAGCAGTGGATTTGGGGGGGCCGCTTCCTACGAGCAGTACTTC
TRBD1	TRBV7-9	TRBJ2-2	once	CASSFGTGGKNTGELFF	TGTGCCAGCAGCTTTGGGACAGGGGGGAAGAACACCGGGGAGCTGTTTTTT
-	TRBV7-2	TRBJ1-6	-	CASSYASGIQKSPLHF	TGTGCCAGCAGCTACGCTTCCGGGATACAAAAATCACCCCTCCACTTT
-	TRBV28	TRBJ2-2	-	CASVGGPGELFF	TGTGCCAGCGTTGGAGGGCCCGGGGAGCTGTTTTTT
TRBD2	TRBV5-1	TRBJ2-1	-	CASSLGAGTSSYNEQFF	TGCGCCAGCAGCTTGGGGGCTGGGACTAGCAGTTACAATGAGCAGTTCTTC
-	TRBV4-1	TRBJ2-7	-	CASSQDRERLGRYEQYF	TGCGCCAGCAGCCAAGATCGTGAACGCCTAGGTCGTTACGAGCAGTACTTC
-	TRBV7-3	TRBJ2-1	-	CASSSQTGLDFNEQFF	TGTGCCAGCAGCTCCCAAACAGGGCTCGACTTCAATGAGCAGTTCTTC
TRBD1	TRBV6-2/TRBV6-3	TRBJ2-7	once	CASSYIQGEGEQYF	TGTGCCAGCAGTTACATACAGGGGGAAGGCGAGCAGTACTTC
TRBD2	TRBV5-1	TRBJ2-5	-	CASSGSGTSQETQYF	TGCGCCAGCAGCGGATCCGGGACTAGCCAAGAGACCCAGTACTTC
-	TRBV3-1/TRBV3-2	TRBJ2-7	-	CASSQGGYEQYF	TGTGCCAGCAGCCAGGGGGGCTACGAGCAGTACTTC
TRBD1	TRBV7-2	TRBJ2-3	-	CASSLLRQGWADTQYF	TGTGCCAGCAGCTTATTACGACAGGGTTGGGCAGATACGCAGTATTTT
-	TRBV9	TRBJ1-2	-	CASSPREGIHYGYTF	TGTGCCAGCAGCCCGAGGGAGGGGATCCACTATGGCTACACCTTC
TRBD2	TRBV4-2	TRBJ2-7	-	CASSSTRTSSSAQYF	TGTGCCAGCAGCTCGACCCGGACTAGCTCCTCTGCGCAGTACTTC
-	TRBV2	TRBJ1-4	few	CASSEWDRDMFF	TGTGCCAGCAGTGAATGGGATAGGGACATGTTTTTT
-	TRBV4-1	TRBJ1-2	-	CASSQDQGFGYTF	TGCGCCAGCAGCCAAGATCAGGGGTTTGGCTACACCTTC
TRBD1	TRBV5-1	TRBJ1-2	few	CASSLATGVNGYTF	TGCGCCAGCAGCTTGGCCACAGGGGTAAATGGCTACACCTTC
-	TRBV30	TRBJ1-1	-	CAWSVGGRLGAFF	TGTGCCTGGAGTGTTGGGGGCCGTTTGGGGGCTTTCTTT
-	TRBV18	TRBJ1-6	-	CASSPGRGDSPLHF	TGTGCCAGCTCACCCGGCAGGGGTGATTCACCCCTCCACTTT
-	TRBV11-2	TRBJ2-5	-	CASSLTRWVETQYF	TGTGCCAGCAGCTTAACGCGTTGGGTGGAGACCCAGTACTTC
-	TRBV25-1	TRBJ1-2	-	CASSDIDPNYGYTF	TGTGCCAGCAGTGATATAGATCCTAACTATGGCTACACCTTC
TRBD1	TRBV5-1	TRBJ2-3	-	CASSPRGDRLHTDTQYF	TGCGCCAGCAGCCCACGAGGGGACAGGCTGCACACAGATACGCAGTATTTT
TRBD1	TRBV25-1	TRBJ2-7	-	CASSGQGLYEQYF	TGTGCCAGCAGTGGACAGGGGCTCTACGAGCAGTACTTC
-	TRBV5-5	TRBJ1-4	once	CASTDGPYQTNEKLFF	TGTGCCAGCACCGACGGGCCGTACCAAACCAATGAAAAACTGTTTTTT
-	TRBV25-1	TRBJ1-3	-	CASSDPNGNTIYF	TGTGCCAGCAGTGACCCTAATGGAAACACCATATATTTT
-	TRBV6-5	TRBJ2-3	-	CASSYVGGGGDTQYF	TGTGCCAGCAGTTATGTGGGGGGCGGTGGAGATACGCAGTATTTT
TRBD1	TRBV19	TRBJ1-1	-	CASSPPGQGTTEAFF	TGTGCCAGTAGTCCCCCGGGACAGGGGACGACTGAAGCTTTCTTT
-	TRBV18	TRBJ1-2	-	CASSPPGGSNYGYTF	TGTGCCAGCTCACCCCCGGGGGGATCAAACTATGGCTACACCTTC
-	TRBV30	TRBJ1-1	-	CAWTFFEGDGAFF	TGTGCCTGGACGTTTTTTGAAGGGGACGGAGCTTTCTTT
-	TRBV3-1/TRBV3-2	TRBJ1-1	once	CASSQDWGQKGRANTEAFF	TGTGCCAGCAGCCAAGATTGGGGGCAAAAAGGTAGGGCGAACACTGAAGCTTTCTTT
-	TRBV19	TRBJ2-5	-	CASSISLVNQETQYF	TGTGCCAGTAGTATTAGTCTGGTGAACCAAGAGACCCAGTACTTC
-	TRBV4-1	TRBJ2-7	-	CASSQGVEQYF	TGCGCCAGCAGCCAAGGGGTTGAGCAGTACTTC
TRBD1	TRBV4-1	TRBJ2-1	-	CASSQPRDRNEQFF	TGCGCCAGCAGCCAACCCCGGGACAGAAATGAGCAGTTCTTC
TRBD2	TRBV29-1	TRBJ2-1	many	CSVATSGLGPFF	TGCAGCGTGGCAACTAGCGGGCTCGGGCCGTTCTTC
-	TRBV7-2	TRBJ2-7	-	CASSLEYSAYEQYF	TGTGCCAGCAGCTTAGAGTATTCGGCCTACGAGCAGTACTTC
TRBD2	TRBV6-1	TRBJ2-3	once	CASSERLAGTSTDTQYF	TGTGCCAGCAGTGAGAGGCTAGCGGGAACCTCCACAGATACGCAGTATTTT
-	TRBV19	TRBJ2-2	-	CASTPKRTGELFF	TGTGCCAGTACCCCCAAGCGGACCGGGGAGCTGTTTTTT
-	TRBV28	TRBJ1-5	-	CASSFIGPQHF	TGTGCCAGCAGTTTCATAGGGCCCCAGCATTTT
-	TRBV30	TRBJ1-2	few	CAWRGLRVLVGAHTF	TGTGCCTGGAGGGGCCTCAGAGTTCTCGTTGGGGCCCACACCTTC
TRBD2	TRBV4-2	TRBJ2-1	-	CASSHRWTSGGPGDNEQFF	TGTGCCAGCAGCCACCGATGGACTAGCGGGGGGCCGGGGGACAATGAGCAGTTCTTC
TRBD1	TRBV6-5	TRBJ1-5	-	CASSYGTGVSNQPQHF	TGTGCCAGCAGTTACGGGACAGGGGTAAGCAATCAGCCCCAGCATTTT
-	TRBV18	TRBJ1-2	-	CASSPPTESYGYTF	TGTGCCAGCTCACCACCGACGGAATCCTATGGCTACACCTTC
-	TRBV5-4	TRBJ2-4	-	CASSPAGVENIQYF	TGTGCCAGCAGCCCAGCCGGAGTCGAAAACATTCAGTACTTC